The present TCR beta chain was sequenced within a study of blood T cells in healthy people across ages. Study in general: Template switching captured about one barcoded beta molecule per two T cells. Study-wide points: In older individuals, TCR beta diversity per million T cells was lower, falling roughly linearly with age.

Then a second PCR, running roughly 7 to 11 cycles, was carried out with a sample-barcoded 5' primer and a J-beta primer mix. MiXCR, applied by TCRdb to the 5' RACE reads, yields one record per CDR3 protein. This table holds 720,000 or so distinct CDR3 sequences, roughly 41% found once. The germline V and J ends were trimmed by 4 bases and 4 bases, with 8 bases remaining between them. Germline V lookup: CDR1 KGHSH, CDR2 LQKENI. CDR3 length: 14 amino acids. For this clonotype: Its antigen is unknown.

Sequenced: blood. V usage is TRBV18 and J usage is TRBJ1-6, with D perhaps TRBD1 (6 bases). The receptor comes from an elderly man in good health. The CDR3 region has the DNA TGTGCCAGCTCACGGGACAAGTATAATTCACCCCTCCACTTT. Its protein is CASSRDKYNSPLHF.